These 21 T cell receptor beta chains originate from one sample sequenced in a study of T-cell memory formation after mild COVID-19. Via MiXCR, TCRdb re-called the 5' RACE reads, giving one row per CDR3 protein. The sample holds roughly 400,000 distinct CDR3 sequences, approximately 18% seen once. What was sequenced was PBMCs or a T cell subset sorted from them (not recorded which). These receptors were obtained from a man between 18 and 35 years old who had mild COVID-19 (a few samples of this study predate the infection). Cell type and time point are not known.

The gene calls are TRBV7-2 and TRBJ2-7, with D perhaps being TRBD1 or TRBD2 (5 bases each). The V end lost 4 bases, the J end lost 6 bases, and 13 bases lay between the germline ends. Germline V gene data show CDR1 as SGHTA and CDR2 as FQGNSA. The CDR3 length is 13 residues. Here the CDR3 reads CASSSRGQGEQYF. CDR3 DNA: TGTGCCAGCAGCTCGAGGGGTCAGGGCGAGCAGTACTTC.

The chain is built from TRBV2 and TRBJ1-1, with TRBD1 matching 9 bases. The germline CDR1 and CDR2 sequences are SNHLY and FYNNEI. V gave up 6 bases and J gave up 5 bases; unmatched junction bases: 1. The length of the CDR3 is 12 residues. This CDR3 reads CASRDRGTEAFF. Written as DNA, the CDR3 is TGTGCCAGCAGGGACAGGGGAACTGAAGCTTTCTTT.

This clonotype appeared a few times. The CDR3 nucleotides read TGCAGTCCGAACCTAGCGGGGGGCACAGATACGCAGTATTTT. The encoded protein is CSPNLAGGTDTQYF. This chain connects TRBV20-1 to TRBJ2-3; TRBD2 aligns across 10 bases. V lost 8 bases and J lost 1; bases outside the gene matches: 6. Looked up from germline, CDR1 is DFQATT and CDR2 is SNEGSKA (reference sequence). CDR3 length: 14 residues.

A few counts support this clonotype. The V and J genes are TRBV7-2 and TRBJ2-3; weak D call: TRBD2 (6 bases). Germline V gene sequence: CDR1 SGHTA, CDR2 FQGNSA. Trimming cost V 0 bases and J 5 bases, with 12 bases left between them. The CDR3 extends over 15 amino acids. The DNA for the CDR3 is TGTGCCAGCAGCTTAGCGCGGATCGGGGGAGATACGCAGTATTTT. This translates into CASSLARIGGDTQYF.

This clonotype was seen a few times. The CDR3 DNA reads as TGTGCCAGCACTCTAGGGCAGGGCGGAAACACCATATATTTT. Translating it yields CASTLGQGGNTIYF. The J gene is TRBJ1-3, the V gene TRBV13; a possible D gene is TRBD1 (5 bases). Between the trimmed V and J ends, which lost 7 bases and 4 bases, there was a span of 14 bases. This CDR3 is built from 14 residues. The germline gives CDR1 PRHDT, CDR2 FYEKMQ (reference sequence).

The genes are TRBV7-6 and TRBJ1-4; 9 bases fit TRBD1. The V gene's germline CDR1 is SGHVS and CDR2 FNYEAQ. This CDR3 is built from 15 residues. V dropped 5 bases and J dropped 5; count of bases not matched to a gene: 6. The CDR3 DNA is TGTGCCAGCAGCATCACCGGGACAGGGAATGAAAAACTGTTTTTT. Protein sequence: CASSITGTGNEKLFF. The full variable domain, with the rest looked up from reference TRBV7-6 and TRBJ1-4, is GAGVSQSPRYKVTKRGQDVALRCDPISGHVSLYWYRQALGQGPEFLTYFNYEAQQDKSGLPNDRFSAERPEGSISTLTIQRTEQRDSAMYRCASSITGTGNEKLFFGSGTQLSVL.

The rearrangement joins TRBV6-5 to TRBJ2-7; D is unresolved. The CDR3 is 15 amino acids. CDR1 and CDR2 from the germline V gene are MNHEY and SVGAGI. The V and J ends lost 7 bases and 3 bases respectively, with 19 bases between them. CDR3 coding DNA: TGTGCCAGCACTCTTATGACCGGGTCCCTCTACGAGCAGTACTTC. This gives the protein CASTLMTGSLYEQYF.

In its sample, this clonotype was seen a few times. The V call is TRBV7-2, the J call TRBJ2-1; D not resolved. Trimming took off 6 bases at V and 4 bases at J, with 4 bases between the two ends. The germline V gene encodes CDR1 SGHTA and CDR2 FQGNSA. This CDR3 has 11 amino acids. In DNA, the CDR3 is TGTGCCAGCAGGATATACAATGAGCAGTTCTTC. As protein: CASRIYNEQFF. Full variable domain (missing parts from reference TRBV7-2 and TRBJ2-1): GAGVSQSPSNKVTEKGKDVELRCDPISGHTALYWYRQSLGQGLEFLIYFQGNSAPDKSGLPSDRFSAERTGGSVSTLTIQRTQQEDSAVYLCASRIYNEQFFGPGTRLTVL.

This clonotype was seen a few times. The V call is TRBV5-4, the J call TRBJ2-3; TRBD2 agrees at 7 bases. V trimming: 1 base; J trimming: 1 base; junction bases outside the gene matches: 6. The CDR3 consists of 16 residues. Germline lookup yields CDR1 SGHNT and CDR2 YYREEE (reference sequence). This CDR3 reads CASSLFLAGGTDTQYF. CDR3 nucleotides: TGTGCCAGCAGCTTGTTTCTGGCGGGGGGCACAGATACGCAGTATTTT.

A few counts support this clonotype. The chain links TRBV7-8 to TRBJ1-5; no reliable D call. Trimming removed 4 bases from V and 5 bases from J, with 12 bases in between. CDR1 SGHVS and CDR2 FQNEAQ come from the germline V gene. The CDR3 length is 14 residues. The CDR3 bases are TGTGCCAGCAGCTCCTCCGGCCCGTATCAGCCCCAGCATTTT. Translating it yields CASSSSGPYQPQHF.

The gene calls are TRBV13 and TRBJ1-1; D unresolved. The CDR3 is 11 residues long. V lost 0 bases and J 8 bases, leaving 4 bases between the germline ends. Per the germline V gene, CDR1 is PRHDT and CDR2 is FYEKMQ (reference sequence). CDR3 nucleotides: TGTGCCAGCAGCTTAGGAGAGGAAGCTTTCTTT. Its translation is CASSLGEEAFF.

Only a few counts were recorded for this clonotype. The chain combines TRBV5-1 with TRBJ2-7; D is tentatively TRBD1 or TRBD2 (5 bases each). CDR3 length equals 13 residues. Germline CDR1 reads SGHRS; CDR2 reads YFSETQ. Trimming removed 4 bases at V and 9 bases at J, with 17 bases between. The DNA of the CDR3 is TGCGCCAGCAGCATTGATGGGGGACCCGGGCAGTACTTC. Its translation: CASSIDGGPGQYF.

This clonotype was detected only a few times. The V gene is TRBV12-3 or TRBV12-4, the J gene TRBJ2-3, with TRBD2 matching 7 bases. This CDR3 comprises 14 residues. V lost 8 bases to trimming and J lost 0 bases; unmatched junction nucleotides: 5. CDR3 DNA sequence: TGTGCCAGCGCCCGGGGGGTTAGCACAGATACGCAGTATTTT. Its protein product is CASARGVSTDTQYF.

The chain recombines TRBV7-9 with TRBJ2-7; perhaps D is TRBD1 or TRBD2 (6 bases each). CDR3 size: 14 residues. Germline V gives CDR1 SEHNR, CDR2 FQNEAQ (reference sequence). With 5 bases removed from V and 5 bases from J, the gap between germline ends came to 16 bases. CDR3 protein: CASSPEGGSNEQYF. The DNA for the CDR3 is TGTGCCAGCAGCCCCGAAGGGGGGAGCAACGAGCAGTACTTC.

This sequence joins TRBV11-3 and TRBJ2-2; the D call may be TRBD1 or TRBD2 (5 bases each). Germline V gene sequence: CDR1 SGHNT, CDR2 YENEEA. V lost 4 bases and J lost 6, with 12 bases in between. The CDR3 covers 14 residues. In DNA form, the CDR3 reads TGTGCCAGCAGCTCCGGCCAGGGACCCGGGGAGCTGTTTTTT. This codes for CASSSGQGPGELFF.

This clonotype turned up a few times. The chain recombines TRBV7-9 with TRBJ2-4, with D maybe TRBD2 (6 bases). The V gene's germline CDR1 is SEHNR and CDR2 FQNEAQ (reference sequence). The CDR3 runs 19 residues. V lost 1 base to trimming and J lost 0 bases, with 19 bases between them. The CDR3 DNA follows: TGTGCCAGCAGCTTAGTTAGCTTGGGCGGGACTTTAGCCAAAAACATTCAGTACTTC. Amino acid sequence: CASSLVSLGGTLAKNIQYF.

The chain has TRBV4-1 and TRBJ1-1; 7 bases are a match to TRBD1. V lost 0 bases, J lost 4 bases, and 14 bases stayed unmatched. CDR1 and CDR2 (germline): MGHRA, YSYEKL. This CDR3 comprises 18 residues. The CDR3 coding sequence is TGCGCCAGCAGCCAAGATCACCCGCGTCTGGACAGGTTCACTGAAGCTTTCTTT. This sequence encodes CASSQDHPRLDRFTEAFF.

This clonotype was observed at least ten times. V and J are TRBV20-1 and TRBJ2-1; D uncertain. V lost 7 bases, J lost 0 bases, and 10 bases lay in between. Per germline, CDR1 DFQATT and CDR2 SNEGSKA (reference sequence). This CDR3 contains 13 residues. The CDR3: CSVPPLSYNEQFF. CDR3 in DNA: TGCAGTGTACCACCTCTCTCCTACAATGAGCAGTTCTTC.

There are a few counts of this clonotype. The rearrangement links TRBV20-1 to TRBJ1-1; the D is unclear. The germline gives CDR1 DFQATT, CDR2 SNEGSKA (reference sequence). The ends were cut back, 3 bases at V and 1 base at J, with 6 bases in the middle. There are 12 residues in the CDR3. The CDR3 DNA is TGCAGTGCTAGCACACCGAACACTGAAGCTTTCTTT. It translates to CSASTPNTEAFF.

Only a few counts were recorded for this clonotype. The CDR3 loop is CASSLERGGTAGNTIYF. CDR3 nucleotides: TGTGCCAGCAGCTTAGAACGAGGGGGGACAGCGGGAAACACCATATATTTT. The rearrangement joins TRBV7-9 to TRBJ1-3, with 7 bases aligning to TRBD1. CDR1 is SEHNR, CDR2 FQNEAQ, per germline (reference sequence). J was trimmed by 4 bases and V by 1 base; bases with no gene match: 10. The length of the CDR3 is 17 residues.

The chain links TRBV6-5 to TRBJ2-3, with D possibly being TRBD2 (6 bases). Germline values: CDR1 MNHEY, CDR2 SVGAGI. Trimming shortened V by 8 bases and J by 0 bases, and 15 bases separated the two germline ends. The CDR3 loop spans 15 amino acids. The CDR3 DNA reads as TGTGCCAGCGGCTCCCGGGACTCTAGCACAGATACGCAGTATTTT. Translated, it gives CASGSRDSSTDTQYF.